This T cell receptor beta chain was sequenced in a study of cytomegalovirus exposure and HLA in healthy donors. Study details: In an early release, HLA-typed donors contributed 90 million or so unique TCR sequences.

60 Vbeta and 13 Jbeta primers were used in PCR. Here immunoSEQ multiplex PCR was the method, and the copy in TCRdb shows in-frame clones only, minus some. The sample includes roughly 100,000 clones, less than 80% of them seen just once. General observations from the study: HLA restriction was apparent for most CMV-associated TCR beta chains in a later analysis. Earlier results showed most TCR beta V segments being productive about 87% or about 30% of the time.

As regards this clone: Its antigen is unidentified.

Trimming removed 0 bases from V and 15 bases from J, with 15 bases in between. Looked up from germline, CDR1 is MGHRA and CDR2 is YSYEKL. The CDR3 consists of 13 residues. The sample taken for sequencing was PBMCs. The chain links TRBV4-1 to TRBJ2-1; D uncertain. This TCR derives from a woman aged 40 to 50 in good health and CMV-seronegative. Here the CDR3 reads CASSQDTVERPFF. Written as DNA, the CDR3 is TGCGCCAGCAGCCAAGATACGGTCGAGCGACCGTTCTTC.